Below are 5 T cell receptor beta chains sequenced from a single sample in a study of PD-L1 blockade in urothelial cancer. Indicated time point: peripheral blood 6 weeks after treatment start. Clones were read by immunoSEQ multiplex PCR, and TCRdb kept only the in-frame ones, dropping some. The sample lists 66,000 or so clones; 88% were seen once. Here the sequenced sample was PBMCs, taken around atezolizumab (anti-PD-L1) treatment. These receptors all come from a man aged 55 to 70 with urothelial cancer.

This chain connects TRBV7-2 to TRBJ2-6, with D unclear. Trimming cost V 1 base and J 0 bases, with 7 bases left between them. CDR1 is SGHTA, CDR2 FQGNSA, per germline. The CDR3 extends over 16 amino acids. CDR3 sequence: CASSLDPGSGANVLTF. Here the CDR3 DNA reads TGTGCCAGCAGCTTAGATCCCGGCTCTGGGGCCAACGTCCTGACTTTC.

This chain joins TRBV25-1 and TRBJ1-4, with D tentatively TRBD1 (6 bases). V shed 6 bases and J shed 7 bases, with 15 bases lying between them. This CDR3 is built from 14 residues. Germline CDR1 reads MGHDK; CDR2 reads SYGVNS. Here the CDR3 reads CASRTGSNSEKLFF. For the CDR3, the DNA is TGTGCCAGCAGAACAGGGTCTAATAGTGAAAAACTGTTTTTT.

The chain is built from TRBV7-3 and TRBJ2-3, with 12 bases fitting TRBD2. V dropped 1 base and J dropped 2; count of bases not matched to a gene: 7. CDR1 SGHTA and CDR2 FQGTGA come from the germline V gene. This CDR3 region has 18 residues. The DNA for the CDR3 is TGTGCCAGCAGCTTAATGCCTAGCGGGAGGGTCGACACAGATACGCAGTATTTT. It specifies CASSLMPSGRVDTDTQYF.

V is TRBV19 and J is TRBJ1-5, with unresolved D. Per germline, CDR1 LNHDA and CDR2 SQIVND (reference sequence). This CDR3 comprises 13 residues. V lost 5 bases, J lost 2 bases, and 7 bases lay in between. The DNA for the CDR3 is TGTGCCAGTAGTGTACCAGGCAATCAGCCCCAGCATTTT. It encodes CASSVPGNQPQHF.

This chain uses TRBV7-8 with TRBJ1-4; 9 nucleotides match TRBD1. V lost 6 bases, J lost 7 bases, and 6 bases stayed unmatched. CDR1 and CDR2 from the germline V gene are SGHVS and FQNEAQ. The CDR3 extends over 14 amino acids. The CDR3 nucleotides read TGTGCCAGCAGACGTACAGGGGGCTTTGAAAAACTGTTTTTT. Its translation: CASRRTGGFEKLFF.